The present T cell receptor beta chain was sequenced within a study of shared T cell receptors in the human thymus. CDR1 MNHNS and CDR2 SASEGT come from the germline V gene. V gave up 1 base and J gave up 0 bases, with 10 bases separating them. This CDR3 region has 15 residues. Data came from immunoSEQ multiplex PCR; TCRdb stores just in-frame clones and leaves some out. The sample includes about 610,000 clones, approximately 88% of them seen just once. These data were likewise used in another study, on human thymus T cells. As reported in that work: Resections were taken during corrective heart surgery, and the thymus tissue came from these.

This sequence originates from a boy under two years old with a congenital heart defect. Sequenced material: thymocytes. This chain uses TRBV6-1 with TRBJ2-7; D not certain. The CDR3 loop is CASSEVSESSYEQYF. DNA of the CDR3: TGTGCCAGCAGTGAAGTGTCCGAGAGCTCCTACGAGCAGTACTTC.